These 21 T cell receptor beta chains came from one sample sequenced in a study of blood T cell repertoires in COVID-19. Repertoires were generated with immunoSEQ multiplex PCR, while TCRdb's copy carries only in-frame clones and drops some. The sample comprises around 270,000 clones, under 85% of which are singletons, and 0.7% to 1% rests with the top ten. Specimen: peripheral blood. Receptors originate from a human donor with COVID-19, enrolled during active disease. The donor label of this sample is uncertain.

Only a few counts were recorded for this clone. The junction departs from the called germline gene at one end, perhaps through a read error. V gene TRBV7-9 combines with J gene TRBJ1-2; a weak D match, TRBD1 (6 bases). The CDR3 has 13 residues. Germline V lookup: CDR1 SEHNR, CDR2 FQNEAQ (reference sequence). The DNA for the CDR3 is TGTGCCAGCAGCCCCAGTTGGGCCGGACAGAGTGGTTTC. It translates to CASSPSWAGQSGF.

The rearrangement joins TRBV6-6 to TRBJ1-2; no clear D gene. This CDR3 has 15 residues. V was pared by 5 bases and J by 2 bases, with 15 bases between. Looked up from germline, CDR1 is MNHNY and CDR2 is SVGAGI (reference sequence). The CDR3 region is CASSPTLRSNYGYTF. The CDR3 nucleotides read TGTGCCAGCAGTCCGACTCTCAGATCCAACTATGGCTACACCTTC.

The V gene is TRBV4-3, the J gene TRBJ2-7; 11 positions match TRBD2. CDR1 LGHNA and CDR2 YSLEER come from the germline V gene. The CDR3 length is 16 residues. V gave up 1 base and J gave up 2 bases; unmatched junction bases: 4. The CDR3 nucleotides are TGCGCCAGCAGCCAAGTTAAACTAGCGGGAGCCTACGAGCAGTACTTC. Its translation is CASSQVKLAGAYEQYF.

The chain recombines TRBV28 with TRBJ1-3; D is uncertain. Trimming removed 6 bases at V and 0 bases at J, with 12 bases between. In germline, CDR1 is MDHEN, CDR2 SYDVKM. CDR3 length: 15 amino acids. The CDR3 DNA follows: TGTGCCAGCAGAAGATCAGTGAACTCTGGAAACACCATATATTTT. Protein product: CASRRSVNSGNTIYF.

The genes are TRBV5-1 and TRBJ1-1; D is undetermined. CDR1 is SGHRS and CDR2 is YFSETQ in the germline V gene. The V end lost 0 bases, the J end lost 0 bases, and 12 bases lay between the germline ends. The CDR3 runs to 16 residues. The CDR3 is CASSLDVVILNTEAFF. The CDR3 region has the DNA TGCGCCAGCAGCTTGGATGTCGTTATTTTGAACACTGAAGCTTTCTTT.

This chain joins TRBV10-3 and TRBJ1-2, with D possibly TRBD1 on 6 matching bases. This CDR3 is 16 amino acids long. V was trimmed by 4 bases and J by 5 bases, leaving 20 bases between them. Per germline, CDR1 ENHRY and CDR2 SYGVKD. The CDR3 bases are TGTGCCATCAGTGTCAAACCAGGGGACACTGTTTATGGCTACACCTTC. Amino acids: CAISVKPGDTVYGYTF.

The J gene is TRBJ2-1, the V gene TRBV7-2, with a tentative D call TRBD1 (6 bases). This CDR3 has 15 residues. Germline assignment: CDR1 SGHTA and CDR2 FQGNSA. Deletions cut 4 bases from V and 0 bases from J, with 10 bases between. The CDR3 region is CASSSDSSSYNEQFF. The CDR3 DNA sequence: TGTGCCAGCAGCTCGGACAGCAGCTCCTACAATGAGCAGTTCTTC.

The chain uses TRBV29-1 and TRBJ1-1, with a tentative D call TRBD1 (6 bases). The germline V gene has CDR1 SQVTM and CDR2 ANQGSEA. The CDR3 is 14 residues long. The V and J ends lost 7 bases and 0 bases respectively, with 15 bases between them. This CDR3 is CSALTRGLNTEAFF. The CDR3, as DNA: TGCAGCGCTCTAACGCGGGGGCTGAACACTGAAGCTTTCTTT.

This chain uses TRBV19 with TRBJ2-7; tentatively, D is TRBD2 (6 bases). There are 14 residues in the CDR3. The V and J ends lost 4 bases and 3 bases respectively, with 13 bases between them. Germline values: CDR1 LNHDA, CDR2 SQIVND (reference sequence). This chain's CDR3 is CASSTPGLSYEQYF. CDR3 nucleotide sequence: TGTGCCAGTAGTACCCCGGGACTTAGCTACGAGCAGTACTTC.

As DNA, the CDR3 is TGCGCCAGCAGCTTGGTGCCCCAAGCGGGGGAGCAGTACTTC. It yields the protein CASSLVPQAGEQYF. V is TRBV5-1 and J is TRBJ2-7; 7 nucleotides agree with TRBD2. The CDR3 has 14 residues. Trimming took 0 bases from V and 7 from J; bases not matched to a gene: 7. Germline CDR1 and CDR2: SGHRS and YFSETQ.

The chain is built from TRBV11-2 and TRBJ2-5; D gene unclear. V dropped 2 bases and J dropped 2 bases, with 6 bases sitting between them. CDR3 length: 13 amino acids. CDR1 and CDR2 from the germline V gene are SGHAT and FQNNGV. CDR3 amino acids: CASSLPEQETQYF. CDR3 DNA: TGTGCCAGCAGCTTACCGGAGCAAGAGACCCAGTACTTC. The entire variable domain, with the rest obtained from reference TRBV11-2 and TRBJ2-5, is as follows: EAGVAQSPRYKIIEKRQSVAFWCNPISGHATLYWYQQILGQGPKLLIQFQNNGVVDDSQLPKDRFSAERLKGVDSTLKIQPAKLEDSAVYLCASSLPEQETQYFGPGTRLLVL.

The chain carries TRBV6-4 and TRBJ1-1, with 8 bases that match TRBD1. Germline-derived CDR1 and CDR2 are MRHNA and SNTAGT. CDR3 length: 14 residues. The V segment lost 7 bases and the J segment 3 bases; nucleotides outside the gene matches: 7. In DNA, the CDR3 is TGTGCCAGCAAGATACAGGGGGGTGACACTGAAGCTTTCTTT. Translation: CASKIQGGDTEAFF.

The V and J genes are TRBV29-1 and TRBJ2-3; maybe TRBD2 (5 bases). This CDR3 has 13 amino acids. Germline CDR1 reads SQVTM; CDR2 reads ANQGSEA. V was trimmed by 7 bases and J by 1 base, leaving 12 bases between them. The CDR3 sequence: CSGRRSGTDTQYF. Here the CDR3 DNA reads TGCAGCGGGCGGAGGAGCGGCACAGATACGCAGTATTTT.

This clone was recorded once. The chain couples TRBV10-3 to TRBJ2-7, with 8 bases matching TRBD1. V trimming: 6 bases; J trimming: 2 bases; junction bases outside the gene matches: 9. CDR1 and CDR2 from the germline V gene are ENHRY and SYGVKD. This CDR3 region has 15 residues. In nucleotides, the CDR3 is TGTGCCATCAGACCGGGACAGGATCGTACCTACGAGCAGTACTTC. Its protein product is CAIRPGQDRTYEQYF.

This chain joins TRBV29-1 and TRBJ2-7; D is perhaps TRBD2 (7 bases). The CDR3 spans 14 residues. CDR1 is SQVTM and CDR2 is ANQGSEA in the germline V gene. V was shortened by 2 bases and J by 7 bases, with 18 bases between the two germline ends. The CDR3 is CSVERAGASGEQYF. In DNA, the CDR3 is TGCAGCGTTGAACGGGCGGGGGCGTCGGGGGAGCAGTACTTC.

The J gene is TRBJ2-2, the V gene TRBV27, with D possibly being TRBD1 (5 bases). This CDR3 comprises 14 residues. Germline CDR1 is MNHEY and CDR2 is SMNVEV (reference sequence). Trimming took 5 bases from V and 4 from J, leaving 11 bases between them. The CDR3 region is CASSVTRVTGELFF. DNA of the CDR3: TGTGCCAGCAGTGTCACCAGGGTCACCGGGGAGCTGTTTTTT.

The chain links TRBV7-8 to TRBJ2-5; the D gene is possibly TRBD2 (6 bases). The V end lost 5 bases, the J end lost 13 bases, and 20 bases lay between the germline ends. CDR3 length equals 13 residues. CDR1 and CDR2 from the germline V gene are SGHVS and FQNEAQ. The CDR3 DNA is TGTGCCAGCAGCCCGAGGCGGGACCCAAGAGGGTACTTC. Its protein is CASSPRRDPRGYF.

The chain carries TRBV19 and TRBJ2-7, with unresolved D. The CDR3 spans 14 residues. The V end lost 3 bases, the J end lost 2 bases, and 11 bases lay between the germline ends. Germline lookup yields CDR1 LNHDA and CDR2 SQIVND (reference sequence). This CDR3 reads CASSIGSAPYEQYF. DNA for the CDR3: TGTGCCAGTAGTATCGGGTCCGCTCCCTACGAGCAGTACTTC.

CDR3 coding DNA: TGTGCCTGGCAAAGGGGCATAAGGGATACTCGTGTAGCTTTCTTT. Encoded protein: CAWQRGIRDTRVAFF. The chain is built from TRBV30 and TRBJ1-1, with D possibly matching TRBD1 (5 bases). The CDR3 is 15 amino acids. Trimming stripped 5 bases from V and 10 bases from J, with 26 bases between. CDR1 is GTSNPN, CDR2 SVGIG, per germline (reference sequence).

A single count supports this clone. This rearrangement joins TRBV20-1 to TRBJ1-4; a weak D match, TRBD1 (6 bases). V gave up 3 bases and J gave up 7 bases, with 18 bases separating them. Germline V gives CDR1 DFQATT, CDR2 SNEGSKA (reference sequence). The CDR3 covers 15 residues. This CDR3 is CSASLPGTRVEKLFF. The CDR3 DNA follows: TGCAGTGCTAGTTTGCCCGGGACAAGAGTTGAAAAACTGTTTTTT.

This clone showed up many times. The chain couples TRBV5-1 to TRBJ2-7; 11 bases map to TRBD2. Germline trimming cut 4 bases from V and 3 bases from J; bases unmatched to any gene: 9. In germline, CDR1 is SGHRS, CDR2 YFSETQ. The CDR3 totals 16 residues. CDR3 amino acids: CASSHSGRATYYEQYF. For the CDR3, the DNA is TGCGCCAGCAGCCATAGCGGGAGGGCTACATACTACGAGCAGTACTTC. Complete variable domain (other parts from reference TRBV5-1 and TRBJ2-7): KAGVTQTPRYLIKTRGQQVTLSCSPISGHRSVSWYQQTPGQGLQFLFEYFSETQRNKGNFPGRFSGRQFSNSRSEMNVSTLELGDSALYLCASSHSGRATYYEQYFGPGTRLTVT.